Sequencing of this T cell receptor beta chain was carried out in a study of T-cell memory formation after mild COVID-19. Study background: The TCR clusters were mostly specific to one donor.

Concerning this clonotype itself: Its antigen is not identified.

Study-level results: Cross-reactive memory seemingly joined, as some responding clones were found in pre-infection memory.

TCRdb recomputed calls from the 5' RACE reads with MiXCR, one row per CDR3 protein. The data contain 350,000 or so distinct CDR3 sequences, over 20% of them seen just once; the ten biggest clones take up around an eighth. Germline V lookup: CDR1 SGDLS, CDR2 YYNGEE. With 0 bases removed from V and 5 bases from J, the gap between germline ends came to 15 bases. This CDR3 comprises 15 residues. This TCR derives from an adult woman who had mild COVID-19 (a few samples of this study predate the infection). Cell type and time point are not known. V and J are TRBV9 and TRBJ2-7; D gene ambiguous. Source material: PBMCs or a T cell subset sorted from them (not recorded which). The CDR3 DNA reads as TGTGCCAGCAGCGTAGGGGTGGGCCCTTTTGACGAGCAGTACTTC. Its translation: CASSVGVGPFDEQYF.